Below are 23 T cell receptor beta chains sequenced from a single sample in a study of blood T cell repertoires in COVID-19. The protocol was immunoSEQ multiplex PCR, while the TCRdb copy is restricted to in-frame clones and leaves out a portion. The table records around 310,000 clones, under 90% of them present only once. Sequenced material: PBMCs or T cells enriched from blood (not recorded which). The source is a woman in her twenties or thirties who had recovered from COVID-19.

The chain uses TRBV30 and TRBJ1-4; possibly TRBD1 for D (5 bases). V lost 3 bases and J 7 bases, leaving 12 bases between the germline ends. CDR1 GTSNPN and CDR2 SVGIG come from the germline V gene (reference sequence). The CDR3 length is 13 residues. The CDR3, as DNA: TGTGCCTGGAGACAGGTCCCTCCTGAAAAACTGTTTTTT. This codes for CAWRQVPPEKLFF.

The chain is built from TRBV6-5 and TRBJ1-2, with D possibly TRBD1 on 5 matching bases. The CDR3 has 15 residues. Trimming shortened V by 5 bases and J by 3 bases, and 16 bases separated the two germline ends. CDR1 MNHEY and CDR2 SVGAGI come from the germline V gene. This CDR3 is CASSPLAGSDYGYTF. CDR3 coding DNA: TGTGCCAGCAGTCCTCTGGCAGGGTCAGACTATGGCTACACCTTC.

This chain uses TRBV27 with TRBJ1-2; TRBD1 might be the D (6 bases). CDR3 size: 16 residues. The germline CDR1 and CDR2 sequences are MNHEY and SMNVEV (reference sequence). V was pared by 3 bases and J by 3 bases, with 17 bases between. The CDR3 region has the DNA TGTGCCAGCAGTTTTTTTCCTCCGGGACAAGACTATGGCTACACCTTC. Amino acid sequence: CASSFFPPGQDYGYTF.

The chain is built from TRBV5-8 and TRBJ1-1; 9 nucleotides line up with TRBD1. Germline V gene data show CDR1 as SGHTS and CDR2 as YDEGEE. The CDR3 contains 13 residues. V was pared by 5 bases and J by 6 bases, with 5 bases of the junction left unmatched. In DNA, the CDR3 is TGTGCCAGCAGTATGACAGGGGGGCCTGAAGCTTTCTTT. Translation gives CASSMTGGPEAFF.

This clone was seen ten or more times. The J gene is TRBJ1-1, the V gene TRBV7-6; D might be TRBD1 (6 bases). Trimming took 5 bases from V and 6 from J, leaving 19 bases between them. The V gene's germline CDR1 is SGHVS and CDR2 FNYEAQ. The CDR3 contains 15 residues. CDR3 in amino acids: CASSERGGRGSEAFF. CDR3 DNA sequence: TGTGCCAGCAGCGAGAGGGGGGGGCGAGGATCTGAAGCTTTCTTT.

This chain links TRBV4-1 with TRBJ1-6; no definite D call. The length of the CDR3 is 16 residues. Looked up from germline, CDR1 is MGHRA and CDR2 is YSYEKL. Trimming pared 1 base from V and 12 bases from J, leaving 19 bases between. In DNA, the CDR3 is TGCGCCAGCAGCCAAGTTCGCGGGAGATATGACCTACCCCTCCACTTT. This gives the protein CASSQVRGRYDLPLHF.

The V and J genes are TRBV5-1 and TRBJ2-1; D remains unclear. Germline values: CDR1 SGHRS, CDR2 YFSETQ. Trimming stripped 0 bases from V and 3 bases from J, with 10 bases between. The CDR3 runs to 15 residues. The CDR3 bases are TGCGCCAGCAGCTTGGAACTAACTTTCTACAATGAGCAGTTCTTC. This encodes CASSLELTFYNEQFF.

This clone came up once. The chain links TRBV6-4 to TRBJ2-1, with 11 bases fitting TRBD2. In germline, CDR1 is MRHNA, CDR2 SNTAGT. The CDR3 spans 15 residues. The V gene end was trimmed by 6 bases and the J gene end by 15 bases; junction bases not matched to a gene: 16. This CDR3 reads CASSSTGLAVRSSFF. CDR3 sequence (DNA): TGTGCCAGCAGCAGCACGGGACTAGCGGTCCGATCGTCGTTCTTC.

The chain carries TRBV30 and TRBJ1-1; TRBD1 might be the D (6 bases). Germline V gives CDR1 GTSNPN, CDR2 SVGIG (reference sequence). The CDR3 is made up of 13 amino acids. V was shortened by 5 bases and J by 7 bases, with 17 bases between the two germline ends. The CDR3 DNA reads TGTGCCTGGGGAGGACAGCACAGCAGTGAAGCTTTCTTT. Protein sequence: CAWGGQHSSEAFF. Together with reference TRBV30 and TRBJ1-1, the CDR3 gives the full variable domain: SQTIHQWPATLVQPVGSPLSLECTVEGTSNPNLYWYRQAAGRGLQLLFYSVGIGQISSEVPQNLSASRPQDRQFILSSKKLLLSDSGFYLCAWGGQHSSEAFFGQGTRLTVV.

This chain connects TRBV5-1 to TRBJ2-1; tentative D call: TRBD1 (5 bases). Trimming left V 5 bases short and J 10 bases short, with 10 bases between. CDR3 length: 11 residues. Germline V gives CDR1 SGHRS, CDR2 YFSETQ. CDR3 protein: CASSSQGEQFF. CDR3 bases: TGCGCCAGCAGTTCCCAGGGAGAGCAGTTCTTC.

The genes are TRBV18 and TRBJ2-1; 8 nucleotides align to TRBD2. The CDR3 covers 16 residues. Germline CDR1 reads KGHSH; CDR2 reads LQKENI. V lost 6 bases, J lost 0 bases, and 7 bases stayed unmatched. The DNA for the CDR3 is TGTGCCAGCTCGAGTACTAGCGGAGGCTCCTACAATGAGCAGTTCTTC. Its translation is CASSSTSGGSYNEQFF.

The V call is TRBV28, the J call TRBJ1-5, with D maybe TRBD1 (5 bases). The CDR3 is 14 amino acids. With 1 base removed from V and 5 bases from J, the gap between germline ends came to 9 bases. Germline CDR1 is MDHEN and CDR2 is SYDVKM. The CDR3 region has the DNA TGTGCCAGCAGTTTATCAGGGTCACATCAGCCCCAGCATTTT. Translating gives CASSLSGSHQPQHF.

The rearrangement uses TRBV5-1 and TRBJ1-4, with 7 bases that match TRBD1. The CDR3 has 15 residues. V shed 3 bases and J 0 bases; nucleotides not matched to a gene: 2. Germline assignment: CDR1 SGHRS and CDR2 YFSETQ. As DNA, the CDR3 is TGCGCCAGCAGCTCCGGGACAGCAACTAATGAAAAACTGTTTTTT. Translation gives CASSSGTATNEKLFF.

The rearrangement uses TRBV28 and TRBJ1-1; TRBD1 matches at 8 bases. The V segment lost 4 bases and the J segment 0 bases; nucleotides outside the gene matches: 7. Germline V CDR1 and CDR2: MDHEN, SYDVKM. The CDR3 runs to 16 residues. The CDR3, as DNA: TGTGCCAGCAGTTACCGGGACAGGACAATGAACACTGAAGCTTTCTTT. This sequence encodes CASSYRDRTMNTEAFF.

The chain employs TRBV20-1 and TRBJ1-3; TRBD1 aligns across 10 bases. The CDR3 is made up of 16 amino acids. The V segment lost 6 bases and the J segment 0 bases; nucleotides outside the gene matches: 8. Looked up from germline, CDR1 is DFQATT and CDR2 is SNEGSKA (reference sequence). DNA of the CDR3: TGCAGTGCGAGTAGACAGGGGGCCCCCTCTGGAAACACCATATATTTT. It specifies CSASRQGAPSGNTIYF.

V is TRBV7-9 and J is TRBJ2-7, with 7 positions matching TRBD1. The CDR3 contains 15 residues. Germline V CDR1 and CDR2: SEHNR, FQNEAQ (reference sequence). J gave up 6 bases and V 2 bases, and 10 bases lay outside the gene matches. CDR3 protein: CASSLQGTVSGEQYF. CDR3 nucleotides: TGTGCCAGCAGCTTACAAGGGACAGTGTCGGGCGAGCAGTACTTC.

The chain links TRBV6-2 or TRBV6-3 to TRBJ2-3, with no clear D. Between the trimmed V and J ends, which lost 4 bases and 2 bases, there was a span of 10 bases. Per the germline V gene, CDR1 is MNHEY and CDR2 is SVGEGT. The CDR3 runs to 14 residues. The CDR3 spells CASSSLLNTDTQYF. The CDR3 DNA reads TGTGCCAGCAGTTCCCTTCTTAACACAGATACGCAGTATTTT.

The chain couples TRBV7-9 to TRBJ2-3; a weak D match, TRBD2 (6 bases). Per the germline V gene, CDR1 is SEHNR and CDR2 is FQNEAQ (reference sequence). The CDR3 runs to 14 residues. V lost 2 bases and J lost 2, with 8 bases in between. The CDR3 reads CASSLSGVTDTQYF. CDR3 DNA: TGTGCCAGCAGCTTATCGGGGGTCACAGATACGCAGTATTTT.

The rearrangement joins TRBV16 to TRBJ1-3, with a possible D match to TRBD1 (5 bases). This CDR3 is built from 15 residues. Per germline, CDR1 KGHSY and CDR2 FQNENV. Trimming left V 0 bases short and J 1 base short, with 7 bases between. CDR3 coding DNA: TGTGCCAGCAGCCAATCGCGGGGGTCTGGAAACACCATATATTTT. Encoded protein: CASSQSRGSGNTIYF. Full variable domain (outside the CDR3, taken from reference TRBV16 and TRBJ1-3): GEEVAQTPKHLVRGEGQKAKLYCAPIKGHSYVFWYQQVLKNEFKFLISFQNENVFDETGMPKERFSAKCLPNSPCSLEIQATKLEDSAVYFCASSQSRGSGNTIYFGEGSWLTVV.

The chain is built from TRBV21-1 and TRBJ1-5. TRBV21-1 is a known pseudogene. The CDR3 covers 15 residues. In nucleotides, the CDR3 is TGTGCCAGCAGCAAAAGGACTTCGAGCAATCAGCCCCAGCATTTT. This translates into CASSKRTSSNQPQHF.

This sequence joins TRBV6-5 and TRBJ2-2; 14 bases fit TRBD2. CDR3 length: 15 residues. V was clipped by 5 bases and J by 5 bases; unmatched bases: 1. Germline-derived CDR1 and CDR2 are MNHEY and SVGAGI. Here the CDR3 DNA reads TGTGCCAGCAGTAGGACTAGCGGGAGGACCGGGGAGCTGTTTTTT. This sequence encodes CASSRTSGRTGELFF.

This sequence joins TRBV10-2 and TRBJ2-1; TRBD1 matches at 9 bases. Germline V gives CDR1 WSHSY, CDR2 SAAADI. The CDR3 has 13 residues. V lost 10 bases to trimming and J lost 4 bases; unmatched junction nucleotides: 5. The CDR3 DNA is TGCGCCACCACAGGGGGCCTTTACAATGAGCAGTTCTTC. Protein product: CATTGGLYNEQFF.

Concerning this clone itself: The identical CDR3 is also encoded by other nucleotide sequences in the sample. The chain carries TRBV7-9 and TRBJ1-2; D gene ambiguous. Germline loops: CDR1 SEHNR, CDR2 FQNEAQ (reference sequence). The V gene lost 1 base and the J gene lost 4 bases, with 10 bases spanning the gap. The CDR3 loop spans 14 amino acids. For the CDR3, the DNA is TGTGCCAGCAGCTTAGACGGGTTGAGCTATGGCTACACCTTC. Protein: CASSLDGLSYGYTF.